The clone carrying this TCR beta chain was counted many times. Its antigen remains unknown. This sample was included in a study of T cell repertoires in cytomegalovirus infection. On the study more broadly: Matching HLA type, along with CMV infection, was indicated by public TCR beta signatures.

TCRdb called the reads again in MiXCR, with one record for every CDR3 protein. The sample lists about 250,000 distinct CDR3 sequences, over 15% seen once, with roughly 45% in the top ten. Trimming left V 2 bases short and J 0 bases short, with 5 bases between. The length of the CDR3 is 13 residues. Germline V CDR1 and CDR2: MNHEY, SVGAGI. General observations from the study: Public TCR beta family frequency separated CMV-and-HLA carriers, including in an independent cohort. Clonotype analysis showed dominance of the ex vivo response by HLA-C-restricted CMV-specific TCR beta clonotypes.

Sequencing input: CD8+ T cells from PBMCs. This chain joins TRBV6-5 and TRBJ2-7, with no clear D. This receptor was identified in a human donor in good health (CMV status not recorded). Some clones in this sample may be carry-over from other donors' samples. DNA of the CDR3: TGTGCCAGCAGTTACGGGTACTCCTACGAGCAGTACTTC. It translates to CASSYGYSYEQYF.